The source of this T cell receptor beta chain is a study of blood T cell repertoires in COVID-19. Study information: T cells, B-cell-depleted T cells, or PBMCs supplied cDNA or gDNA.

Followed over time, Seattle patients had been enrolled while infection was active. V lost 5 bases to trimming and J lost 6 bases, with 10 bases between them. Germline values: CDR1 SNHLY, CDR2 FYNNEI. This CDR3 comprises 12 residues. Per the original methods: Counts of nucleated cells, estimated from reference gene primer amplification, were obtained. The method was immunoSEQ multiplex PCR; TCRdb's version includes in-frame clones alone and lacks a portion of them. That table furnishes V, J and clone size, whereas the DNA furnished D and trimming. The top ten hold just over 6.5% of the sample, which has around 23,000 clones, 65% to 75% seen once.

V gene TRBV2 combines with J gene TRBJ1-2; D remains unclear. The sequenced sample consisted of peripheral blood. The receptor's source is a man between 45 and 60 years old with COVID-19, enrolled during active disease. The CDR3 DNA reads TGTGCCAGCAGTAGGGAGGGAAATGGCTACACCTTC. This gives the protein CASSREGNGYTF. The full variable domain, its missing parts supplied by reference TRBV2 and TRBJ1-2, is EPEVTQTPSHQVTQMGQEVILRCVPISNHLYFYWYRQILGQKVEFLVSFYNNEISEKSEIFDDQFSVERPDGSNFTLKIRSTKLEDSAMYFCASSREGNGYTFGSGTRLTVV.